These 26 T cell receptor beta chains came from one sample sequenced in a study of T cell repertoires in cytomegalovirus infection. TCRdb analysed the reads with MiXCR anew, one entry per CDR3 protein. The table has some 480,000 distinct CDR3 sequences, 33% seen once. Their antigen targets remain unknown. This specimen was cultured PBMCs, taken from culture after CMV antigen stimulation. The receptors stem from a human donor in good health (CMV status not recorded). Some clones in this sample may be carry-over from other donors' samples.

This chain links TRBV6-2 or TRBV6-3 with TRBJ1-2; 12 nucleotides agree with TRBD1. The CDR3 has 17 amino acids. V gave up 7 bases and J gave up 3 bases; unmatched junction bases: 12. Germline V gene lookup returns CDR1 MNHEY and CDR2 SVGEGT. CDR3: CASTSEEGTGGDYGYTF. In DNA form, the CDR3 reads TGTGCCAGCACCTCAGAGGAAGGGACAGGGGGCGACTATGGCTACACCTTC.

This sequence joins TRBV19 and TRBJ1-1; D call uncertain. The V end was cut by 6 bases, the J end by 10 bases, with 21 bases between. CDR1 and CDR2 (germline): LNHDA, SQIVND (reference sequence). CDR3 length equals 14 residues. The CDR3, as DNA: TGTGCCAGTAGGTTCTTAGGCTCGGGCGGAGGAGCTTTCTTT. Translating it yields CASRFLGSGGGAFF.

This clonotype was detected a few times. The genes are TRBV5-4 and TRBJ2-2; D is unclear. The CDR3 runs to 16 residues. Germline V gene sequence: CDR1 SGHNT, CDR2 YYREEE (reference sequence). Trimming shortened V by 0 bases and J by 1 base, and 10 bases separated the two germline ends. Here the CDR3 reads CASSLVPDRNTGELFF. Written as DNA, the CDR3 is TGTGCCAGCAGCTTGGTGCCGGATAGGAACACCGGGGAGCTGTTTTTT.

This clonotype came up a few times. The J gene is TRBJ1-1, the V gene TRBV15; unclear D gene. The V gene lost 5 bases and the J gene lost 1 base, with 8 bases spanning the gap. This CDR3 is 13 amino acids long. Germline CDR1 LNHNV, CDR2 YYDKDF (reference sequence). In DNA, the CDR3 is TGTGCCACCAGCTTCGACCCGAACACTGAAGCTTTCTTT. It translates to CATSFDPNTEAFF.

This clonotype has a count of ten or more. V gene TRBV30 combines with J gene TRBJ2-1; D is undetermined. Trimming left V 4 bases short and J 4 bases short, with 5 bases between. Per germline, CDR1 GTSNPN and CDR2 SVGIG (reference sequence). The CDR3 runs 11 residues. In DNA, the CDR3 is TGTGCCTGGACGCATTACAATGAGCAGTTCTTC. This codes for CAWTHYNEQFF. The complete variable domain, with remaining parts taken from reference TRBV30 and TRBJ2-1, reads SQTIHQWPATLVQPVGSPLSLECTVEGTSNPNLYWYRQAAGRGLQLLFYSVGIGQISSEVPQNLSASRPQDRQFILSSKKLLLSDSGFYLCAWTHYNEQFFGPGTRLTVL.

The gene calls are TRBV6-2 or TRBV6-3 and TRBJ2-7; TRBD2 is a possible D gene (5 bases). Trimming left V 5 bases short and J 2 bases short, with 13 bases between. Germline-derived CDR1 and CDR2 are MNHEY and SVGEGT. CDR3 length: 14 residues. CDR3 sequence reads: CASSNDYPPYEQYV. The CDR3 DNA follows: TGTGCCAGCAGTAACGACTATCCCCCCTACGAGCAGTACGTC.

The rearrangement links TRBV28 to TRBJ2-4; possibly TRBD1 for D (6 bases). With 10 bases removed from V and 9 bases from J, the gap between germline ends came to 22 bases. The CDR3 totals 14 residues. Germline V gives CDR1 MDHEN, CDR2 SYDVKM. The CDR3 protein is CATTSSGTPRIQYF. In DNA form, the CDR3 reads TGTGCCACGACCTCTTCCGGGACACCCCGCATTCAGTACTTC.

This clonotype has a handful of counts. Because the CDR3's place on the DNA is in doubt, the DNA is left out and the CDR3 is given as listed by TCRdb. V gene TRBV6-5 combines with J gene TRBJ2-7; TRBD2, as called in the table, went unchecked against the DNA. The CDR3 is 13 amino acids long, termini counted. Germline values: CDR1 MNHEY, CDR2 SVGAGI. The CDR3 loop is CASSSSKRDEQYV.

This clonotype was counted at least ten times. The chain has TRBV7-2 and TRBJ2-1, with 7 positions matching TRBD1. Per germline, CDR1 SGHTA and CDR2 FQGNSA. The CDR3 runs to 16 residues. With V trimmed by 5 bases and J by 0 bases, 7 bases remained unmatched. The CDR3 sequence: CASSRKGAPSYNEQFF. The CDR3 DNA follows: TGTGCCAGCAGCCGCAAGGGGGCCCCCTCCTACAATGAGCAGTTCTTC.

This sequence joins TRBV29-1 and TRBJ1-1, with a possible D match to TRBD1 (6 bases). Germline V gives CDR1 SQVTM, CDR2 ANQGSEA. V was shortened by 5 bases and J by 5 bases, with 18 bases between the two germline ends. The CDR3 consists of 14 residues. This CDR3 is CSVHPRQARTEAFF. DNA of the CDR3: TGCAGCGTTCATCCACGACAGGCAAGGACTGAAGCTTTCTTT.

The genes are TRBV7-2 and TRBJ1-6; 8 nucleotides agree with TRBD1. V lost 3 bases to trimming and J lost 7 bases; unmatched junction nucleotides: 11. Germline CDR1 reads SGHTA; CDR2 reads FQGNSA. The CDR3 is made up of 17 amino acids. In DNA, the CDR3 is TGTGCCAGCAGCTTCCGACAGGGGCGCTCCACAAATTCACCCCTCCACTTT. Protein product: CASSFRQGRSTNSPLHF.

J is TRBJ2-6 and V is TRBV25-1; no definite D call. Germline values: CDR1 MGHDK, CDR2 SYGVNS. The CDR3 has 12 amino acids. The V end was cut by 6 bases, the J end by 2 bases, with 2 bases between. CDR3 in amino acids: CASRAGANVLTF. CDR3 nucleotides: TGTGCCAGCAGGGCTGGGGCCAACGTCCTGACTTTC.

This clonotype has at least ten counts. This chain links TRBV7-2 with TRBJ2-7, with 8 bases lining up with TRBD2. Germline CDR1 and CDR2: SGHTA and FQGNSA. The ends lost 1 base at V and 3 bases at J; junction bases unmatched: 5. The length of the CDR3 is 15 residues. The CDR3 here is CASSLGAGGGYEQYF. CDR3 sequence (DNA): TGTGCCAGCAGCTTAGGTGCGGGAGGAGGCTACGAGCAGTACTTC.

The chain carries TRBV3-1 and TRBJ2-7; 13 bases fit TRBD2. This CDR3 spans 18 amino acids. V dropped 0 bases and J dropped 5; count of bases not matched to a gene: 10. From germline, CDR1 is LGHDT and CDR2 YNNKEL (reference sequence). The CDR3 DNA sequence: TGTGCCAGCAGCCAAGATTCGGGTTGGACTAGCGGGAGCGACGAGCAGTACTTC. Residues: CASSQDSGWTSGSDEQYF.

In this sample, this clonotype turned up a few times. The V call is TRBV12-3 or TRBV12-4, the J call TRBJ2-3; the D gene is possibly TRBD2 (5 bases). The ends were cut back, 10 bases at V and 3 bases at J, with 20 bases in the middle. The length of the CDR3 is 15 residues. Here the CDR3 reads CAISARVTGTDTQYF. DNA for the CDR3: TGTGCCATCTCCGCCCGGGTCACGGGAACAGATACGCAGTATTTT.

V is TRBV28 and J is TRBJ2-7; TRBD2 aligns across 11 bases. The CDR3 consists of 19 residues. Germline V lookup: CDR1 MDHEN, CDR2 SYDVKM. J was trimmed by 0 bases and V by 1 base; bases with no gene match: 11. CDR3 residues: CASSLYLTLAGGLSYEQYF. CDR3 bases: TGTGCCAGCAGTTTATACTTAACCCTAGCGGGAGGCCTCTCCTACGAGCAGTACTTC.

Points on this clonotype: The junction shows a germline mismatch at one end, possibly a read error. The rearrangement links TRBV30 to TRBJ2-7; a possible D gene is TRBD2 (7 bases). Germline lookup yields CDR1 GTSNPN and CDR2 SVGIG (reference sequence). This CDR3 comprises 11 residues. As DNA, the CDR3 is TGTGCCTGGAGCGGGGGGCAGGGTCTGTCTTTC. This codes for CAWSGGQGLSF.

This clonotype was counted only a few times. The V and J genes are TRBV7-3 and TRBJ2-7; the match to TRBD2 covers 9 bases. The CDR3 has 15 amino acids. Germline assignment: CDR1 SGHTA and CDR2 FQGTGA. V shed 0 bases and J 4 bases; nucleotides not matched to a gene: 4. Here the CDR3 DNA reads TGTGCCAGCAGCTTAACTAGCGGGAGTCAGTACGAGCAGTACTTC. It is translated as CASSLTSGSQYEQYF.

In this sample, this clonotype turned up a few times. This chain joins TRBV6-5 and TRBJ2-2, with TRBD2 matching 9 bases. Germline CDR1 reads MNHEY; CDR2 reads SVGAGI. This CDR3 is 16 amino acids long. V lost 10 bases, J lost 0 bases, and 9 bases stayed unmatched. The CDR3 loop is CATRISGGTNTGELFF. CDR3 DNA: TGTGCCACGCGAATTAGCGGGGGTACGAACACCGGGGAGCTGTTTTTT.

This clonotype has just a few counts. CDR3 residues: CASSLLAGGPPATDTQYF. The CDR3 DNA reads TGTGCCAGCAGCTTATTAGCGGGAGGGCCCCCCGCCACAGATACGCAGTATTTT. This rearrangement joins TRBV11-2 to TRBJ2-3; 11 bases agree with TRBD2. J was trimmed by 2 bases and V by 2 bases; bases with no gene match: 9. Germline lookup yields CDR1 SGHAT and CDR2 FQNNGV. This CDR3 is 18 amino acids long.

This rearrangement joins TRBV7-6 to TRBJ2-1; no definite D call. Looked up from germline, CDR1 is SGHVS and CDR2 is FNYEAQ. Trimming stripped 5 bases from V and 8 bases from J, with 10 bases between. There are 12 residues in the CDR3. The CDR3 DNA sequence: TGTGCCAGCAGCCCGTCTTATCATGAGCAGTTCTTC. This encodes CASSPSYHEQFF.

There are a few counts of this clonotype. The V gene is TRBV2, the J gene TRBJ2-1; D uncertain. Trimming removed 7 bases from V and 0 bases from J, with 16 bases in between. CDR1 SNHLY and CDR2 FYNNEI come from the germline V gene. The CDR3 contains 16 residues. The chain's CDR3 is CASKGYRKSSYNEQFF. The DNA of the CDR3 is TGTGCCAGCAAGGGCTATAGGAAGTCCTCCTACAATGAGCAGTTCTTC.

This clonotype was observed many times. J is TRBJ1-2 and V is TRBV2; no firm D call. Germline CDR1 reads SNHLY; CDR2 reads FYNNEI. Trimming removed 8 bases from V and 5 bases from J, with 12 bases in between. This CDR3 comprises 12 residues. CDR3 residues: CASQLGAYGYTF. The CDR3 DNA sequence: TGTGCCAGCCAACTTGGAGCGTATGGCTACACCTTC.

The gene calls are TRBV6-5 and TRBJ2-1; 10 bases are a match to TRBD1. This CDR3 comprises 15 residues. V shed 0 bases and J 8 bases; nucleotides not matched to a gene: 4. CDR1 is MNHEY and CDR2 is SVGAGI in the germline V gene. The CDR3 nucleotides read TGTGCCAGCAGTTACTCGGGACAGGGGACCCATGAGCAGTTCTTC. Amino acids: CASSYSGQGTHEQFF.

The gene calls are TRBV6-1 and TRBJ2-5; D possibly uses TRBD1 or TRBD2 (5 bases each). CDR3 length: 16 amino acids. With 6 bases removed from V and 4 bases from J, the gap between germline ends came to 21 bases. Germline loops: CDR1 MNHNS, CDR2 SASEGT. The CDR3 here is CASSKLSGKGSETQYF. In DNA, the CDR3 is TGTGCCAGCAGCAAATTATCGGGGAAGGGGTCAGAGACCCAGTACTTC.

The rearrangement joins TRBV6-8 to TRBJ1-1; D remains unclear. V lost 6 bases to trimming and J lost 5 bases, with 22 bases between them. The CDR3 spans 16 residues. Germline lookup yields CDR1 MNHGY and CDR2 SAAAGT. CDR3 in amino acids: CASSRGNAYRETEAFF. Written as DNA, the CDR3 is TGTGCCAGCAGCCGAGGAAACGCGTATCGTGAGACTGAAGCTTTCTTT.